The T cell receptor beta chain described here comes from a study of blood T cell repertoires in COVID-19. About the research overall: The samples span acute and convalescent COVID-19 from the United States, Italy and Spain. PBMCs, B-cell-depleted T cells, or T cells were the source of the cDNA or gDNA that made up the material.

Authors' analysis steps: Estimation of nucleated cell counts relied on the amplification of reference gene primers. Clones were sequenced by immunoSEQ multiplex PCR, and TCRdb holds only the in-frame ones, with some missing. D and trimming come from the DNA, and the V and J calls and clone size come from that table. The sample has 380,000 or so clones; 89% are singletons. The CDR3 sequence is 14 residues long. Germline loops: CDR1 SEHNR, CDR2 FQNEAQ (reference sequence). This clone is a singleton in its sample. Sequence at one end of the junction differs from germline and may be a read error. Specimen: peripheral blood. The genes are TRBV7-9 and TRBJ2-5, with 11 positions matching TRBD2. The sequence came from a man in his forties or fifties with acute or convalescent COVID-19. The CDR3 bases are TGTGCCAGCAGCGTAGCGGGAGGGCCGGAGACCCAGTACTTC. Amino acids: CASSVAGGPETQYF.